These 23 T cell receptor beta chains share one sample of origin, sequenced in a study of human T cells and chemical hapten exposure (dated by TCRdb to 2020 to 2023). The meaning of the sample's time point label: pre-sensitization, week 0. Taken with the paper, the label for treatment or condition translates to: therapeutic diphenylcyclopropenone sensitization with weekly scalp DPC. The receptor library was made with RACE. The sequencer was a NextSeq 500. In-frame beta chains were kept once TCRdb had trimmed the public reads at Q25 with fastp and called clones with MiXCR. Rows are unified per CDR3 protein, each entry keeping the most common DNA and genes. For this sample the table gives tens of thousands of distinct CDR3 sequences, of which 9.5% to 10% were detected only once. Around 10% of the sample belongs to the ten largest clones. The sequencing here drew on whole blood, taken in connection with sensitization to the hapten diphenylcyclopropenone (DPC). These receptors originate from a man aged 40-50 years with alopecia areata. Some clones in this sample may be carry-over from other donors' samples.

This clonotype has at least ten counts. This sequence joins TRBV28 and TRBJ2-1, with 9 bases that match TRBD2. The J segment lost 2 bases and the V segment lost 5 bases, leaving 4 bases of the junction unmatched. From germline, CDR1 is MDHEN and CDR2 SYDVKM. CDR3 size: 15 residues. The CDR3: CASSPVAGAYNEQFF. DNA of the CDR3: TGTGCCAGCAGTCCAGTAGCGGGGGCCTACAATGAGCAGTTCTTC. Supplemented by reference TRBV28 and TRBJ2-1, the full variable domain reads DVKVTQSSRYLVKRTGEKVFLECVQDMDHENMFWYRQDPGLGLRLIYFSYDVKMKEKGDIPEGYSVSREKKERFSLILESASTNQTSMYLCASSPVAGAYNEQFFGPGTRLTVL.

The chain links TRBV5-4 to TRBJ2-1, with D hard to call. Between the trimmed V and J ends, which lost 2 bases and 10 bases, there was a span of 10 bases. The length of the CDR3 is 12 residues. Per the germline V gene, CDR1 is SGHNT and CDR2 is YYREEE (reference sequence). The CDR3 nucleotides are TGTGCCAGCAGCTTTTCTCAGGCGGAGCAGTTCTTC. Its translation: CASSFSQAEQFF.

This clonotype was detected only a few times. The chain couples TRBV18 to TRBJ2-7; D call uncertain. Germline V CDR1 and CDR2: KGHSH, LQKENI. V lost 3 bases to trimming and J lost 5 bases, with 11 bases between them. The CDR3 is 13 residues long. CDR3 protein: CASSPDWGDEQYF. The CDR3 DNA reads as TGTGCCAGCTCACCCGACTGGGGTGACGAGCAGTACTTC.

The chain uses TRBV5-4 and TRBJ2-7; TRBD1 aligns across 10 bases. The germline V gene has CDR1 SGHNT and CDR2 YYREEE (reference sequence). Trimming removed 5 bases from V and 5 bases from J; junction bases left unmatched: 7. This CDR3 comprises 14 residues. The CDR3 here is CASSPGTGVHEQYF. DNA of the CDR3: TGTGCCAGCAGTCCCGGGACAGGGGTCCACGAGCAGTACTTC.

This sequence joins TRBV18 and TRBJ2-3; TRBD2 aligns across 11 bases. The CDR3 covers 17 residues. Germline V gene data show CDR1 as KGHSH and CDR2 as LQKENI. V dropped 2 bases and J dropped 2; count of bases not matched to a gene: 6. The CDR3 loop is CASSPSGLAAFTDTQYF. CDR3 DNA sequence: TGTGCCAGCTCACCATCGGGACTAGCGGCGTTCACAGATACGCAGTATTTT. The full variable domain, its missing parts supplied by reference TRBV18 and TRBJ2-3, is NAGVMQNPRHLVRRRGQEARLRCSPMKGHSHVYWYRQLPEEGLKFMVYLQKENIIDESGMPKERFSAEFPKEGPSILRIQQVVRGDSAAYFCASSPSGLAAFTDTQYFGPGTRLTVL.

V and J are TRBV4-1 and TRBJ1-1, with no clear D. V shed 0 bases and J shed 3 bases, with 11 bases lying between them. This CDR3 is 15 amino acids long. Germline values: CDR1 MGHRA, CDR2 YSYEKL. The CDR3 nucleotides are TGCGCCAGCAGCCAAGATGAGGGAGCCTACACTGAAGCTTTCTTT. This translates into CASSQDEGAYTEAFF.

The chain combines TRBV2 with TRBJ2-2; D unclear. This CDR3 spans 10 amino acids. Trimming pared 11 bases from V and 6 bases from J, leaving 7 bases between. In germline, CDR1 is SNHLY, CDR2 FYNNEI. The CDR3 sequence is CASGAGELFF. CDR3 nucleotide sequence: TGTGCCTCTGGGGCCGGGGAGCTGTTTTTT.

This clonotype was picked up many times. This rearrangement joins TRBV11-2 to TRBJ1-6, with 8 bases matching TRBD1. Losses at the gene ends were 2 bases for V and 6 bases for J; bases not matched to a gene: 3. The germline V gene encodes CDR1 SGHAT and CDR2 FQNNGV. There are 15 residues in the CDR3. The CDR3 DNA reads TGTGCCAGCAGCTTACTCCAGGGGGCTAATTCACCCCTCCACTTT. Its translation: CASSLLQGANSPLHF.

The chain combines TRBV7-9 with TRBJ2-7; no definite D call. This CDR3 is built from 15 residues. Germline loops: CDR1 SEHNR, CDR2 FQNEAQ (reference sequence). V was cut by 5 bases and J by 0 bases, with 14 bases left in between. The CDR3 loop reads CASSAPDLSSYEQYF. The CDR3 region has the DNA TGTGCCAGCAGCGCCCCCGACCTAAGCTCCTACGAGCAGTACTTC.

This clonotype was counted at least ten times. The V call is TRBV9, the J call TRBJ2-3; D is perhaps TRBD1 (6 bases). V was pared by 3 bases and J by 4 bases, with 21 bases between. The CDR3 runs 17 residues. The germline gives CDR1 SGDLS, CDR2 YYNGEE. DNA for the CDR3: TGTGCCAGCAGCGCCCGAGGCCGGGACACCCTCCCAGATACGCAGTATTTT. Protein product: CASSARGRDTLPDTQYF.

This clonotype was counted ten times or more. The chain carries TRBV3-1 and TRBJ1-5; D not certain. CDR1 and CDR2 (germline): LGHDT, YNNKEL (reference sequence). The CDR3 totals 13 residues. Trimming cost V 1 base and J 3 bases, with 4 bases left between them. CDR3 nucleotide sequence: TGTGCCAGCAGCCAAGGGGCCAATCAGCCCCAGCATTTT. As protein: CASSQGANQPQHF.

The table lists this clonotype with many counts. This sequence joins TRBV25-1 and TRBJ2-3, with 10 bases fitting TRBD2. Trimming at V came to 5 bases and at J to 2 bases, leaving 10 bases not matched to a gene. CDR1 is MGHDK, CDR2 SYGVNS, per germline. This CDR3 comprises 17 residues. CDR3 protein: CASSPGGLARTTDTQYF. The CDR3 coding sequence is TGTGCCAGCAGTCCGGGGGGACTAGCGAGAACCACAGATACGCAGTATTTT.

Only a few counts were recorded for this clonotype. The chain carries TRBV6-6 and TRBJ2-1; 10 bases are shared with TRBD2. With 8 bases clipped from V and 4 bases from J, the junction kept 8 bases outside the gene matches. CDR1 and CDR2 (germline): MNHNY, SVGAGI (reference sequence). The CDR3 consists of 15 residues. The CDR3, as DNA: TGTGCCAGCCAATCGTGGACTAGCGGATACAATGAGCAGTTCTTC. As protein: CASQSWTSGYNEQFF.

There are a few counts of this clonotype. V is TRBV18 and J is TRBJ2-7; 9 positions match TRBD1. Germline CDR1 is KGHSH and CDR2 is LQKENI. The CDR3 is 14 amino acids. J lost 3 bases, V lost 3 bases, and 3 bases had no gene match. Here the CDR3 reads CASSPSTGGYEQYF. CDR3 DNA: TGTGCCAGCTCACCGTCGACAGGGGGCTACGAGCAGTACTTC. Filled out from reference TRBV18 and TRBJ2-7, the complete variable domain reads NAGVMQNPRHLVRRRGQEARLRCSPMKGHSHVYWYRQLPEEGLKFMVYLQKENIIDESGMPKERFSAEFPKEGPSILRIQQVVRGDSAAYFCASSPSTGGYEQYFGPGTRLTVT.

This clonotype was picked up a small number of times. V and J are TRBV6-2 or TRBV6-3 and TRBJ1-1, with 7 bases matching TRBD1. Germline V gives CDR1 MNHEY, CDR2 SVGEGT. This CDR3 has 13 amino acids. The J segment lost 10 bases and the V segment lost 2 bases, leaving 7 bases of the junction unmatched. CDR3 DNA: TGTGCCAGCAGTTACGAGTGGACAGGACGAGCTTTCTTT. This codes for CASSYEWTGRAFF.

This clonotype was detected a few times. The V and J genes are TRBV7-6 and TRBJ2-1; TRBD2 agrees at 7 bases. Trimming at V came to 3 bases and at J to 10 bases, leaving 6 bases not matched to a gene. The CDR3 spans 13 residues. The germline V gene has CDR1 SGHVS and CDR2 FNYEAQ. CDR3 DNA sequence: TGTGCCAGCAGCTTCAAGCGGGAAGGGGAGCAGTTCTTC. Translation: CASSFKREGEQFF.

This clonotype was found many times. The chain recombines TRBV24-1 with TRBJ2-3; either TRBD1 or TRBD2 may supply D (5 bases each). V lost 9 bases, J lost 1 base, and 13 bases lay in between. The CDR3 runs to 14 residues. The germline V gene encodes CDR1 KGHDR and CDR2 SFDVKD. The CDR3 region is CATSWGRRTDTQYF. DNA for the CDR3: TGTGCCACCTCATGGGGACGGCGCACAGATACGCAGTATTTT.

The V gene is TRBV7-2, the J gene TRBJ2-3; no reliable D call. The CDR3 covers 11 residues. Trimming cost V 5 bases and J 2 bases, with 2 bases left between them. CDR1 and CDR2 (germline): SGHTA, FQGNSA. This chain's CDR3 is CASSNTDTQYF. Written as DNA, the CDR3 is TGTGCCAGCAGCAACACAGATACGCAGTATTTT.

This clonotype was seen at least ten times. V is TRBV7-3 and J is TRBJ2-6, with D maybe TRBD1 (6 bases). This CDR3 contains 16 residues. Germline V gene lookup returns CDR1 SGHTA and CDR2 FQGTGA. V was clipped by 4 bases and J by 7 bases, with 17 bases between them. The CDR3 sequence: CASSSIGQFGANVLTF. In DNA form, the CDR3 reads TGTGCCAGCAGCTCAATTGGACAGTTCGGAGCCAACGTCCTGACTTTC. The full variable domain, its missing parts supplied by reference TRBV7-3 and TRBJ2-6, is GAGVSQTPSNKVTEKGKYVELRCDPISGHTALYWYRQSLGQGPEFLIYFQGTGAADDSGLPNDRFFAVRPEGSVSTLKIQRTERGDSAVYLCASSSIGQFGANVLTFGAGSRLTVL.

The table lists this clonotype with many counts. CDR3 coding DNA: TGTGCCAGCGGGCGGGAGTTGCCCTACAATGAGCAGTTCTTC. Translation: CASGRELPYNEQFF. The J gene is TRBJ2-1, the V gene TRBV2; 7 bases map to TRBD2. V lost 8 bases, J lost 2 bases, and 6 bases stayed unmatched. The CDR3 has 14 amino acids. The germline CDR1 and CDR2 sequences are SNHLY and FYNNEI.

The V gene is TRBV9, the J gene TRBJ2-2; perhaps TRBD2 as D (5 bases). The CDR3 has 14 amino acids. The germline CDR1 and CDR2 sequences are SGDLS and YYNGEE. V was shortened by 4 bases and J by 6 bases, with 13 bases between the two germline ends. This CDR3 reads CASSTLGSAGELFF. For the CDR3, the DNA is TGTGCCAGCAGCACCCTCGGTAGCGCCGGGGAGCTGTTTTTT.

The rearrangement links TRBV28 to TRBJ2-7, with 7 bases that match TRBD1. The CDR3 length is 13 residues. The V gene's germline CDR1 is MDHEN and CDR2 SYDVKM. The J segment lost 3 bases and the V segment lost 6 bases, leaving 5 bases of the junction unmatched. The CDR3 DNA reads TGTGCCAGCAGGACAGGGCCTCACTACGAGCAGTACTTC. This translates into CASRTGPHYEQYF.

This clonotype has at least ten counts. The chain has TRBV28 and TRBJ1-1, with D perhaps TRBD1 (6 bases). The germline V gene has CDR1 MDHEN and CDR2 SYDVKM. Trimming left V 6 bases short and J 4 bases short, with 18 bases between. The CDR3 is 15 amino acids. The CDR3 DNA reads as TGTGCCAGCAGACCCGGGGGCCCGGGCGGCACTGAAGCTTTCTTT. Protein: CASRPGGPGGTEAFF.